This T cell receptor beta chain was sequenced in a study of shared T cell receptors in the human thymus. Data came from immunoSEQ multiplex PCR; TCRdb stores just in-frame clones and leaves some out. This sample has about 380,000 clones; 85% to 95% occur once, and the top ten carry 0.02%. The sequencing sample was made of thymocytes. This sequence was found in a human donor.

The CDR3 coding sequence is TGTGCCAGCAGTTTAGGGTCCCGGGGGATGGAGCAGTACTTC. Translating gives CASSLGSRGMEQYF. The rearrangement uses TRBV27 and TRBJ2-7; D may be TRBD2 (6 bases). The CDR3 runs 14 residues. The V end was cut by 2 bases, the J end by 7 bases, with 15 bases between. Germline V gene lookup returns CDR1 MNHEY and CDR2 SMNVEV (reference sequence).